Below, 8 T cell receptor beta chains from the same sample are listed, as sequenced in a study of cytomegalovirus exposure and HLA in healthy donors. Primers included in the PCR were 60 Vbeta and 13 Jbeta primers. TCRdb's copy holds only in-frame clones and misses some; the assay was immunoSEQ multiplex PCR. The sample records 100,000 to 150,000 clones, roughly 80% being singletons. Input material: PBMCs. Receptors were obtained from a male donor in good health and CMV-seropositive.

The chain couples TRBV21-1 to TRBJ1-1; the D call in the table, TRBD1, was not verified against the DNA. TRBV21-1 is a pseudogene locus. The CDR3 length is 15 residues. The CDR3 here is CASSKEGQGDTEAFF. The CDR3 bases are TGTGCCAGCAGCAAAGAGGGACAGGGGGACACTGAAGCTTTCTTT.

The rearrangement joins TRBV28 to TRBJ1-5; 8 bases are shared with TRBD1. Germline trimming cut 4 bases from V and 5 bases from J; bases unmatched to any gene: 13. Germline CDR1 reads MDHEN; CDR2 reads SYDVKM. The length of the CDR3 is 17 residues. Here the CDR3 reads CASSSPEGAGGYQPQHF. CDR3 nucleotide sequence: TGTGCCAGCAGTTCTCCCGAGGGGGCAGGGGGCTATCAGCCCCAGCATTTT.

The table lists this clone with a few counts. The chain has TRBV13 and TRBJ2-7, with 10 positions matching TRBD1. V trimming: 5 bases; J trimming: 5 bases; junction bases outside the gene matches: 9. The germline V gene encodes CDR1 PRHDT and CDR2 FYEKMQ (reference sequence). This CDR3 has 15 amino acids. CDR3 region: CASSPEGQGSHEQYF. As DNA, the CDR3 is TGTGCCAGCAGCCCTGAGGGACAGGGGTCCCACGAGCAGTACTTC.

The chain joins TRBV5-1 to TRBJ1-1; no clear D gene. This CDR3 region has 14 residues. The germline gives CDR1 SGHRS, CDR2 YFSETQ. V was trimmed by 2 bases and J by 1 base, leaving 9 bases between them. CDR3 in amino acids: CASSFGRGNTEAFF. The CDR3, as DNA: TGCGCCAGCAGCTTTGGGCGGGGGAACACTGAAGCTTTCTTT.

The chain joins TRBV19 to TRBJ2-6; D is unclear. This CDR3 region has 15 residues. CDR1 LNHDA and CDR2 SQIVND come from the germline V gene (reference sequence). Trimming cost V 8 bases and J 2 bases, with 13 bases left between them. CDR3 in amino acids: CASLPVSTGANVLTF. In DNA form, the CDR3 reads TGTGCCAGTCTCCCCGTGAGCACTGGGGCCAACGTCCTGACTTTC.

A single count supports this clone. The CDR3 bases are TGCGCCAGCAGCTTGCGGCTAGCGGGAGTCGATACGCAGTATTTT. Its translation: CASSLRLAGVDTQYF. The genes are TRBV5-1 and TRBJ2-3; TRBD2 matches 10 bases. This CDR3 is built from 15 residues. Germline trimming cut 1 base from V and 6 bases from J; bases unmatched to any gene: 5. CDR1 is SGHRS, CDR2 YFSETQ, per germline.

The chain links TRBV27 to TRBJ2-7; 14 bases are shared with TRBD2. V was pared by 6 bases and J by 2 bases, with 6 bases of the junction left unmatched. Germline V CDR1 and CDR2: MNHEY, SMNVEV (reference sequence). The CDR3 loop spans 16 amino acids. The CDR3 DNA reads as TGTGCCAGCAGAACCGGGACTAGCGGGGGCGCCTACGAGCAGTACTTC. It encodes CASRTGTSGGAYEQYF.

The V gene is TRBV30, the J gene TRBJ1-5; D is undetermined. Between the trimmed V and J ends, which lost 3 bases and 0 bases, there was a span of 6 bases. Germline V gene lookup returns CDR1 GTSNPN and CDR2 SVGIG (reference sequence). The CDR3 totals 13 residues. The CDR3 is CAWSQDSNQPQHF. For the CDR3, the DNA is TGTGCCTGGAGCCAGGATAGCAATCAGCCCCAGCATTTT.